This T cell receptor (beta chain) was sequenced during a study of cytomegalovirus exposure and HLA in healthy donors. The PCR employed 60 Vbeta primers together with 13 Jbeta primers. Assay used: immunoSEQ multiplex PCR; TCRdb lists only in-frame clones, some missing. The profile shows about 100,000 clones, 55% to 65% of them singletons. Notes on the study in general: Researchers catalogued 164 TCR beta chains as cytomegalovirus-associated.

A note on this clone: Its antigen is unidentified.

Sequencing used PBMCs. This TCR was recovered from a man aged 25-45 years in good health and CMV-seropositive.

The CDR3 DNA follows: TGTGCCAGCAGTCCTCGACAGGGCAATCAGCCCCAGCATTTT. Protein product: CASSPRQGNQPQHF. The chain combines TRBV2 with TRBJ1-5; tentative D call: TRBD1 (6 bases). CDR3 length: 14 residues. Germline values: CDR1 SNHLY, CDR2 FYNNEI. Trimming stripped 5 bases from V and 2 bases from J, with 10 bases between.